This record looks at one T cell receptor beta chain sequence and its context. Its antigen remains unidentified. Sample time point: newly diagnosed GD, antithyroid drugs for less than 3 months. PBMC-derived RNA was used for the TCR library. American Thyroid Association guidelines were used to diagnose Graves' disease. EDTA tubes held 9 to 10 milliliters of peripheral blood from each patient. J lost 5 bases, V lost 5 bases, and 6 bases had no gene match. Germline CDR1 is SEHNR and CDR2 is FQNEAQ (reference sequence). The length of the CDR3 is 15 residues. Relying on iRepertoire HTBI primers and Arm-PCR of CDR3 regions, the team built TCR beta libraries. MiXCR was run by TCRdb on the multiplex PCR reads, yielding one entry per CDR3 protein. The sample yields 400,000 to 550,000 distinct CDR3 sequences, roughly 15% seen once. This record belongs to a study of regulatory T cells in long-lasting Graves disease.

Study-level results: Persistent Graves' patients showed reduced TCR diversity versus newly diagnosed patients.

The same sample was also studied in work on T cells in Graves' hyperthyroidism and ophthalmopathy. From that paper: When the TCR CDR3 underwent first-round RT-PCR, the HTBI primer set was used.

The sequences come from peripheral blood mononuclear cells (PBMCs), collected at new diagnosis, from a patient treated with antithyroid drugs. The J gene is TRBJ2-7, the V gene TRBV7-9; 13 bases are a match to TRBD2. The receptor was derived from a woman aged 25 to 39 with Graves disease. The CDR3 DNA sequence: TGTGCCAGCAGCCCGGGACTAGCGGGACTAGACGAGCAGTACTTC. It encodes CASSPGLAGLDEQYF.